This T cell receptor beta chain was observed in a study of blood T cell repertoires in COVID-19. The protocol was immunoSEQ multiplex PCR, while the TCRdb copy is restricted to in-frame clones and leaves out a portion. Of 430,000 or so clones listed, 70% to 90% are singletons. Assignments of participants to cohorts depended upon their own reported clinical history. This CDR3 comprises 13 residues. Sequencing was performed on PBMCs or T cells enriched from blood (not recorded which). The J gene is TRBJ2-2, the V gene TRBV21-1; TRBD1, the table's D call, was not compared with the DNA. TRBV21-1 is tagged as a pseudogene. The receptor was derived from a young woman who had been exposed to COVID-19. The CDR3 DNA sequence: TGTGCCAGCAGCGGCCAGGGGTGGAGGGAGCTGTTTTTT. Translated, it gives CASSGQGWRELFF.